What follows are 24 T cell receptor beta chains derived from one specimen sequenced in a study of blood T cell repertoires in COVID-19. Clones were read by immunoSEQ multiplex PCR, and TCRdb kept only the in-frame ones, dropping some. Of fewer than 25,000 clones in the sample, roughly 85% were seen once. The material sequenced was peripheral blood. These receptors originate from a woman of 80 years or more with active or convalescent COVID-19.

This clone has just one count. V is TRBV7-2 and J is TRBJ2-7; 7 positions match TRBD1. Unmatched junction bases numbered 2, after V lost 5 bases and J lost 4 bases. The CDR3 loop spans 12 amino acids. The V gene's germline CDR1 is SGHTA and CDR2 FQGNSA. The CDR3 nucleotides read TGTGCCAGCAGCCCGACAGGGTACGAGCAGTACTTC. Translated, it gives CASSPTGYEQYF.

The chain employs TRBV11-2 and TRBJ1-4; D is undetermined. The CDR3 has 15 amino acids. Germline V CDR1 and CDR2: SGHAT, FQNNGV. The V end was cut by 6 bases, the J end by 0 bases, with 11 bases between. CDR3 region: CASSRLGSTNEKLFF. The CDR3 nucleotides read TGTGCCAGCAGTCGGTTGGGCTCAACTAATGAAAAACTGTTTTTT.

The rearrangement joins TRBV2 to TRBJ2-6, with 15 nucleotides matching TRBD2. J was trimmed by 3 bases and V by 7 bases; bases with no gene match: 7. The CDR3 is 18 amino acids. Germline-derived CDR1 and CDR2 are SNHLY and FYNNEI. CDR3 sequence: CASTGGLAGGGGANVLTF. The CDR3, as DNA: TGTGCCAGCACCGGAGGACTAGCGGGAGGGGGTGGGGCCAACGTCCTGACTTTC.

V and J are TRBV28 and TRBJ2-6, with 7 bases identical to TRBD1. This CDR3 comprises 19 residues. After removal of 6 bases from V and 0 bases from J, the junction contained 14 bases not matched to a gene. In germline, CDR1 is MDHEN, CDR2 SYDVKM. CDR3 loop: CASSTLTQGGLSGANVLTF. The DNA of the CDR3 is TGTGCCAGCAGCACCTTAACACAAGGGGGCCTCTCTGGGGCCAACGTCCTGACTTTC.

A single count supports this clone. V and J are TRBV19 and TRBJ2-7, with TRBD1 matching 7 bases. The CDR3 has 16 residues. Germline assignment: CDR1 LNHDA and CDR2 SQIVND (reference sequence). The trim removed 6 bases at V and 3 bases at J, leaving 14 bases unmatched. DNA of the CDR3: TGTGCCAGTAGGCCAACCGGGACAGAATTCCACTACGAGCAGTACTTC. It encodes CASRPTGTEFHYEQYF.

V is TRBV9 and J is TRBJ1-2; no clear D. Trimming left V 0 bases short and J 4 bases short, with 10 bases between. Germline V gene data show CDR1 as SGDLS and CDR2 as YYNGEE. There are 14 residues in the CDR3. Here the CDR3 reads CASSVDSGGYGYTF. CDR3 nucleotide sequence: TGTGCCAGCAGCGTAGATAGTGGAGGCTATGGCTACACCTTC.

The CDR3 DNA reads as TGCGCCAGCAGCTTGGGGGGCTATCAAGAGACCCAGTACTTC. Encoded protein: CASSLGGYQETQYF. J is TRBJ2-5 and V is TRBV5-1, with D perhaps matching TRBD1 (5 bases). Trimming removed 0 bases at V and 2 bases at J, with 8 bases between. Germline V gene lookup returns CDR1 SGHRS and CDR2 YFSETQ. The CDR3 contains 14 residues.

The chain links TRBV6-6 to TRBJ1-2, with no clear D. This CDR3 is built from 14 residues. Germline V lookup: CDR1 MNHNY, CDR2 SVGAGI (reference sequence). Trimming took 10 bases from V and 4 from J, leaving 19 bases between them. CDR3 coding DNA: TGTGCCATCAACTCTCAAGGAGGGAGCTATGGCTACACCTTC. Protein sequence: CAINSQGGSYGYTF.

This clone has just one count. The rearrangement uses TRBV28 and TRBJ1-5; no clear D. Germline lookup yields CDR1 MDHEN and CDR2 SYDVKM. CDR3 length: 12 residues. Trimming took 8 bases from V and 3 from J, leaving 8 bases between them. In nucleotides, the CDR3 is TGTGCCAGCGGGCCAATCAATCAGCCCCAGCATTTT. Translation gives CASGPINQPQHF.

This clone was detected only once. This chain uses TRBV11-2 with TRBJ2-1; D gene ambiguous. With 1 base removed from V and 3 bases from J, the gap between germline ends came to 7 bases. The CDR3 covers 14 residues. Germline CDR1 is SGHAT and CDR2 is FQNNGV. The CDR3: CASSLARGYNEQFF. CDR3 bases: TGTGCCAGCAGCTTAGCTCGCGGCTACAATGAGCAGTTCTTC. Full variable domain (missing parts from reference TRBV11-2 and TRBJ2-1): EAGVAQSPRYKIIEKRQSVAFWCNPISGHATLYWYQQILGQGPKLLIQFQNNGVVDDSQLPKDRFSAERLKGVDSTLKIQPAKLEDSAVYLCASSLARGYNEQFFGPGTRLTVL.

V and J are TRBV2 and TRBJ1-5; no definite D call. CDR1 SNHLY and CDR2 FYNNEI come from the germline V gene. Trimming cost V 3 bases and J 7 bases, with 10 bases left between them. The CDR3 extends over 13 amino acids. The CDR3 DNA reads as TGTGCCAGCAGTGACCAGAAAAACCAGCCCCAGCATTTT. It encodes CASSDQKNQPQHF.

The chain links TRBV6-5 to TRBJ2-1, with a possible D match to TRBD1 (6 bases). Trimming took 2 bases from V and 7 from J, leaving 12 bases between them. Germline V gives CDR1 MNHEY, CDR2 SVGAGI. The CDR3 sequence is 14 residues long. In DNA form, the CDR3 reads TGTGCCAGCAGTTACCTCAGGGGTGCGAATGAGCAGTTCTTC. Protein sequence: CASSYLRGANEQFF.

J is TRBJ1-2 and V is TRBV21-1; no check of the table's D call, TRBD1, against the DNA was made. TRBV21-1 is termed a pseudogene. The CDR3 totals 16 residues. Written as DNA, the CDR3 is TGTGCCAGCAGCCGGGGACAGATGGAGGTTTGCTTCGGCTACACCTTC. Translating gives CASSRGQMEVCFGYTF.

The chain recombines TRBV3-1 (or the pseudogene TRBV3-2) with TRBJ2-1; 9 bases map to TRBD2. J lost 0 bases, V lost 4 bases, and 10 bases had no gene match. The CDR3 extends over 18 amino acids. Germline lookup yields CDR1 LGHDT and CDR2 YNNKEL (reference sequence). In DNA, the CDR3 is TGTGCCAGCAGCCGAAGGGTTCTAGCGGGGAGCTCCTACAATGAGCAGTTCTTC. This codes for CASSRRVLAGSSYNEQFF.

The chain combines TRBV6-6 with TRBJ2-7, with TRBD2 matching 9 bases. V dropped 8 bases and J dropped 0; count of bases not matched to a gene: 8. This CDR3 spans 15 amino acids. Germline V gene data show CDR1 as MNHNY and CDR2 as SVGAGI (reference sequence). The CDR3 here is CASGNLAGSSYEQYF. The CDR3 DNA sequence: TGTGCCAGCGGCAACCTAGCGGGGAGCTCCTACGAGCAGTACTTC.

This chain links TRBV3-1 (or the pseudogene TRBV3-2) with TRBJ1-2; TRBD1 agrees at 7 bases. The J segment lost 2 bases and the V segment lost 1 base, leaving 7 bases of the junction unmatched. The V gene's germline CDR1 is LGHDT and CDR2 YNNKEL (reference sequence). This CDR3 spans 16 amino acids. The CDR3 loop reads CASSQGHRGPNYGYTF. The DNA for the CDR3 is TGTGCCAGCAGCCAAGGGCACAGGGGACCAAACTATGGCTACACCTTC.

CDR3 coding DNA: TGTGCCAGCAGCAGCCTCCCCGGGGTCAACACTGAAGCTTTCTTT. Translating it yields CASSSLPGVNTEAFF. The chain links TRBV11-3 to TRBJ1-1, with no clear D. Trimming cost V 5 bases and J 2 bases, with 15 bases left between them. This CDR3 is built from 15 residues. Germline CDR1 and CDR2: SGHNT and YENEEA.

V usage is TRBV24-1 and J usage is TRBJ2-5, with D hard to call. Trimming took 2 bases from V and 1 from J, leaving 10 bases between them. The CDR3 is made up of 15 amino acids. Germline assignment: CDR1 KGHDR and CDR2 SFDVKD. DNA for the CDR3: TGTGCCACCAGTGATTCCGCCAGGTCCCAAGAGACCCAGTACTTC. Translated: CATSDSARSQETQYF.

The J gene is TRBJ1-2, the V gene TRBV10-3; a weak D match, TRBD1 (5 bases). V lost 6 bases, J lost 0 bases, and 11 bases lay in between. The CDR3 is 14 amino acids. Germline V gene lookup returns CDR1 ENHRY and CDR2 SYGVKD. DNA of the CDR3: TGTGCCATCAGCCCGGGACTACCTAACTATGGCTACACCTTC. This encodes CAISPGLPNYGYTF.

The chain joins TRBV12-5 to TRBJ2-7; 8 nucleotides agree with TRBD1. Per germline, CDR1 LGHNT and CDR2 FRNRAP. The junction had 3 bases not matched to a gene; V was cut back by 5 bases and J by 6 bases. The CDR3 loop spans 12 amino acids. The CDR3 sequence is CASGQGAGEQYF. The CDR3 DNA follows: TGTGCTAGTGGTCAGGGGGCTGGCGAGCAGTACTTC.

The V gene is TRBV18, the J gene TRBJ2-5, with a tentative D call TRBD1 (6 bases). This CDR3 contains 14 residues. The V gene's germline CDR1 is KGHSH and CDR2 LQKENI. V lost 3 bases to trimming and J lost 5 bases, with 13 bases between them. DNA of the CDR3: TGTGCCAGCTCACCTACAGGGTTGCGGGAGACCCAGTACTTC. This sequence encodes CASSPTGLRETQYF.

This chain uses TRBV12-3 or TRBV12-4 with TRBJ2-2; D unresolved. V was clipped by 3 bases and J by 6 bases, with 5 bases between them. The CDR3 contains 12 residues. CDR3 coding DNA: TGTGCCAGCAGTTTCTTCCCCGGGGAGCTGTTTTTT. Protein product: CASSFFPGELFF.

This chain connects TRBV29-1 to TRBJ2-1; possible D gene TRBD2, 6 bases. The CDR3 length is 13 residues. V was pared by 4 bases and J by 7 bases, with 14 bases between. Germline CDR1 and CDR2: SQVTM and ANQGSEA. CDR3 coding DNA: TGCAGCGTTGGAGCAGGGAGGAAAAATGAGCAGTTCTTC. Translating it yields CSVGAGRKNEQFF.

The CDR3 protein is CASSPVLSWRSNSPLHF. CDR3 DNA: TGTGCCAGCAGCCCCGTTCTCTCTTGGCGGTCTAATTCACCCCTCCACTTT. The chain carries TRBV6-2 or TRBV6-3 and TRBJ1-6; D remains ambiguous. The CDR3 runs to 17 residues. The V and J ends lost 6 bases and 6 bases respectively, with 21 bases between them. Germline CDR1 MNHEY, CDR2 SVGEGT.